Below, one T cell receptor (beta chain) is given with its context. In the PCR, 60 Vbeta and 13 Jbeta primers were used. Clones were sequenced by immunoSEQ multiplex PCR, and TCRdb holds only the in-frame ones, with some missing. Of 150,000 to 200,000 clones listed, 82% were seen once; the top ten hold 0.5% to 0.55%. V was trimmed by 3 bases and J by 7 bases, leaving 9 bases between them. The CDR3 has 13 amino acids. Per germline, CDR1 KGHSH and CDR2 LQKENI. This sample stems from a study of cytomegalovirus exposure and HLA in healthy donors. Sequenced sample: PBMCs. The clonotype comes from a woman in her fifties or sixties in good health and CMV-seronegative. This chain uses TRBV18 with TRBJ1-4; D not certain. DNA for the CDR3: TGTGCCAGCTCACCCTCGAGATCTGAAAAACTGTTTTTT. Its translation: CASSPSRSEKLFF.